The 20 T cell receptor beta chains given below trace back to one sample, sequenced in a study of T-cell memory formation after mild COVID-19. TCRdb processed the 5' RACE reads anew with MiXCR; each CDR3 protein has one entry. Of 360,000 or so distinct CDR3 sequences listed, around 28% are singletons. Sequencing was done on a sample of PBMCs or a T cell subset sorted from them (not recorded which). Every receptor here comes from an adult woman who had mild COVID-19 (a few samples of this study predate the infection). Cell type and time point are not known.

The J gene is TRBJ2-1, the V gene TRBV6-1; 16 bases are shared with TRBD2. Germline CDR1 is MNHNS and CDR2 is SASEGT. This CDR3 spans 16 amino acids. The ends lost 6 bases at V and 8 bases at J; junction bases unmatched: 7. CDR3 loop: CASRPGTSGGGYEQFF. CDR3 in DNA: TGTGCCAGCAGGCCCGGGACTAGCGGGGGGGGCTATGAGCAGTTCTTC.

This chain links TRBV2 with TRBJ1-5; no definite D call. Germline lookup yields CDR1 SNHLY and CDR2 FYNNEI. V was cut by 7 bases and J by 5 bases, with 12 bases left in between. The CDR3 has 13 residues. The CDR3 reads CASKRGWDQPQHF. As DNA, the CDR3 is TGTGCCAGCAAACGGGGTTGGGATCAGCCCCAGCATTTT.

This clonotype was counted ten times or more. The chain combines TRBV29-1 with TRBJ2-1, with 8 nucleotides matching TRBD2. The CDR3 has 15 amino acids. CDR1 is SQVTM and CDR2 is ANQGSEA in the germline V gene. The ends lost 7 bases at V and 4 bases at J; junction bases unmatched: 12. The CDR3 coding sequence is TGCAGCGCTGTGGAGGATTTAGCGGGATACAATGAGCAGTTCTTC. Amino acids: CSAVEDLAGYNEQFF.

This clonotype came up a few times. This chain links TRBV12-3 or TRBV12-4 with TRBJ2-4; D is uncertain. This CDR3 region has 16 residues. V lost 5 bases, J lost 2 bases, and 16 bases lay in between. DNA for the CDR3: TGTGCCAGCAGTGCCGACCGGGTTGTGCCCAAAAACATTCAGTACTTC. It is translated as CASSADRVVPKNIQYF.

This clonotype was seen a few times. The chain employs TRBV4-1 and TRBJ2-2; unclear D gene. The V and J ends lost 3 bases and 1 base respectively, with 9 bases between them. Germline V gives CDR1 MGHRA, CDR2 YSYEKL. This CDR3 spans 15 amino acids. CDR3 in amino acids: CASSQSTKNTGELFF. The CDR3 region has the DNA TGCGCCAGCAGCCAGAGCACTAAGAACACCGGGGAGCTGTTTTTT.

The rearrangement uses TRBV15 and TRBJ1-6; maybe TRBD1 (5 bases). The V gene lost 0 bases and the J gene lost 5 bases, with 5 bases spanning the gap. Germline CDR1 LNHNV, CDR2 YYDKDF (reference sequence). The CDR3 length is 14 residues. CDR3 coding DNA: TGTGCCACCAGCAGAGACAGGGATAATTCACCCCTCCACTTT. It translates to CATSRDRDNSPLHF.

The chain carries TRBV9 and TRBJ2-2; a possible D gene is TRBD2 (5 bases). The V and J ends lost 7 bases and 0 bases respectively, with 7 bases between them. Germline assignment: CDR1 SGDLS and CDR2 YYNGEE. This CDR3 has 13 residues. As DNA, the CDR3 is TGTGCCAGCGGAGGTGCGAACACCGGGGAGCTGTTTTTT. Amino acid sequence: CASGGANTGELFF. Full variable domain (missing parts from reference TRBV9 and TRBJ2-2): DSGVTQTPKHLITATGQRVTLRCSPRSGDLSVYWYQQSLDQGLQFLIQYYNGEERAKGNILERFSAQQFPDLHSELNLSSLELGDSALYFCASGGANTGELFFGEGSRLTVL.

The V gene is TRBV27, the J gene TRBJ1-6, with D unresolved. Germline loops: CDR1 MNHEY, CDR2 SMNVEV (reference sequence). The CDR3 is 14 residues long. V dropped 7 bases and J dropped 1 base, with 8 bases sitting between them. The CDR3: CASTPGSYNSPLHF. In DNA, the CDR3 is TGTGCCAGCACCCCCGGGTCCTATAATTCACCCCTCCACTTT.

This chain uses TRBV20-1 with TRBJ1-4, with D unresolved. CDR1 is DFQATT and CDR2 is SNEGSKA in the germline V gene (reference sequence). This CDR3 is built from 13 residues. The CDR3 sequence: CSCKDGPNEKLFF. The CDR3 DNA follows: TGCAGCTGTAAGGACGGACCTAATGAAAAACTGTTTTTT.

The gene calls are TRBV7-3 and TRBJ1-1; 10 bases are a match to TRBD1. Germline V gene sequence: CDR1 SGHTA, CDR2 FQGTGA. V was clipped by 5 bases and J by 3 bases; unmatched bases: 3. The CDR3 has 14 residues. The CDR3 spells CASSIGQGDTEAFF. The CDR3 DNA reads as TGTGCCAGCAGCATAGGACAGGGGGACACTGAAGCTTTCTTT.

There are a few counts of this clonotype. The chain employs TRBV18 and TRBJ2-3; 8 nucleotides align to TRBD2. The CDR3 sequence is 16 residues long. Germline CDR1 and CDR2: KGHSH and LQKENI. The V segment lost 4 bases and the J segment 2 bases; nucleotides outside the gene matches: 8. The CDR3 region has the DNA TGTGCCAGCTCACAGTTTACTAGCGGTAACACAGATACGCAGTATTTT. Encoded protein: CASSQFTSGNTDTQYF.

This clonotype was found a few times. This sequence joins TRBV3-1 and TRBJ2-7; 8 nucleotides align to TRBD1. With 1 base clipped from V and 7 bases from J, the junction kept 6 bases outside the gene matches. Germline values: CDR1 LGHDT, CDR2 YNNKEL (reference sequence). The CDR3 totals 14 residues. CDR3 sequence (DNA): TGTGCCAGCAGCCAAGTCCAGGGGGCAGGGGAGCAGTACTTC. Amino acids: CASSQVQGAGEQYF.

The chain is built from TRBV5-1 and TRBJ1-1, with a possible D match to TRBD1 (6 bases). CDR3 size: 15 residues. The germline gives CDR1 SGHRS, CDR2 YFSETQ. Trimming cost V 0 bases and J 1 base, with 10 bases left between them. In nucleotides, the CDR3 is TGCGCCAGCAGCTTGGTGGGGGGGGCGAACACTGAAGCTTTCTTT. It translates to CASSLVGGANTEAFF.

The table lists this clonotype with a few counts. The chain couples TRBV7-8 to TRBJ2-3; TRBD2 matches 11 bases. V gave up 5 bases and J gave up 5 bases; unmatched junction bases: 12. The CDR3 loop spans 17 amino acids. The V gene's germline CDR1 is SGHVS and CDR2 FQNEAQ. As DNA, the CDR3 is TGTGCCAGCAGCCCAGGGGGCCGACTAGCGGGAAAAGATACGCAGTATTTT. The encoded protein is CASSPGGRLAGKDTQYF.

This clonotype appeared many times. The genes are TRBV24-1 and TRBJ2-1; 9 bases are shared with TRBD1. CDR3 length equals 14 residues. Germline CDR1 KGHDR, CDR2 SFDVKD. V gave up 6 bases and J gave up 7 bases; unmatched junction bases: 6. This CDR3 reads CATSTGGIGNEQFF. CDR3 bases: TGTGCCACCAGTACAGGGGGCATAGGGAATGAGCAGTTCTTC.

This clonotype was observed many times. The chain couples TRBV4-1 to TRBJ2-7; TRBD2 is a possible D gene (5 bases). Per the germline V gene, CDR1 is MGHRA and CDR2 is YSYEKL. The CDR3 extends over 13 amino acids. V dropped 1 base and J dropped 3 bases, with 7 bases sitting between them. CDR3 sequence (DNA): TGCGCCAGCAGCCAAGCGAGGGACTACGAGCAGTACTTC. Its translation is CASSQARDYEQYF.

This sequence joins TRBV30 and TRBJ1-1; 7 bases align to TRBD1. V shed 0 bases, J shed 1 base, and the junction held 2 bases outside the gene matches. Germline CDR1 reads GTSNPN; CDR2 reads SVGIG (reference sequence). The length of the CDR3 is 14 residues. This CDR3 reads CAWSVQGRNTEAFF. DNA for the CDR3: TGTGCCTGGAGTGTACAGGGGAGGAACACTGAAGCTTTCTTT.

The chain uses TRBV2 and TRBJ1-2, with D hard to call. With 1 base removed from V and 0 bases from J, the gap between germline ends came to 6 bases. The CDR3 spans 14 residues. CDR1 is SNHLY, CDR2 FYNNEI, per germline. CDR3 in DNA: TGTGCCAGCAGTGAAGAGAGGTCTAACTATGGCTACACCTTC. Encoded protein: CASSEERSNYGYTF.

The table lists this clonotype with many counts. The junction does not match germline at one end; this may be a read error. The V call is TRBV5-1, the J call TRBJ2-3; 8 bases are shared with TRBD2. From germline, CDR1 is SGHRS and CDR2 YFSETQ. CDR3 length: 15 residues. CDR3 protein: CASSFSGSSTDTQYF. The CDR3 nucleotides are TGTGCCAGCAGCTTCAGCGGGAGTAGCACAGATACGCAGTATTTT.

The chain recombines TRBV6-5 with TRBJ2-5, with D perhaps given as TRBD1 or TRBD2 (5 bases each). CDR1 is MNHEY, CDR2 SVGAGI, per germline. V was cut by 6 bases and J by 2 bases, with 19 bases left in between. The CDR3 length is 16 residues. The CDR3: CASRPMPGRIQETQYF. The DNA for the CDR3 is TGTGCCAGCAGGCCGATGCCGGGACGGATACAAGAGACCCAGTACTTC.